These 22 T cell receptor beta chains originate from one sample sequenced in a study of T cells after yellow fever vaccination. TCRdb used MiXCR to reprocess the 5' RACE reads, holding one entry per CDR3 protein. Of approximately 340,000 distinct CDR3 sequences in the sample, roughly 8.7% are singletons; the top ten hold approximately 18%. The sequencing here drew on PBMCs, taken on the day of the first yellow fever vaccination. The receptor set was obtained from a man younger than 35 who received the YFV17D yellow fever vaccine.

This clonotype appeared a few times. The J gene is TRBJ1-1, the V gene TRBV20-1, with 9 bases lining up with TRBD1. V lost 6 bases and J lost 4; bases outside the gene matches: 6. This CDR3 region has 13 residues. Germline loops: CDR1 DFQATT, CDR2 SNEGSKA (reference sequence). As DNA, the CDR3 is TGCAGTGCAGTACAGGGGGCCGGCACTGAAGCTTTCTTT. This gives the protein CSAVQGAGTEAFF.

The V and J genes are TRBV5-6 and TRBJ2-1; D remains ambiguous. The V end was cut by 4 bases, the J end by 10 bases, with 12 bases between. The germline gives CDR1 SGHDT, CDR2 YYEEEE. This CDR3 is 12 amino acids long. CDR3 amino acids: CASSRTGPEQFF. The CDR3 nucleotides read TGTGCCAGCAGCAGAACCGGGCCGGAGCAGTTCTTC.

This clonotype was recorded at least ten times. As DNA, the CDR3 is TGTGCCAGCTCACCTCGGGAGACCCAGTACTTC. Its protein is CASSPRETQYF. The chain is built from TRBV18 and TRBJ2-5; D remains ambiguous. The CDR3 is made up of 11 amino acids. The germline V gene has CDR1 KGHSH and CDR2 LQKENI. V was shortened by 3 bases and J by 5 bases, with 4 bases between the two germline ends.

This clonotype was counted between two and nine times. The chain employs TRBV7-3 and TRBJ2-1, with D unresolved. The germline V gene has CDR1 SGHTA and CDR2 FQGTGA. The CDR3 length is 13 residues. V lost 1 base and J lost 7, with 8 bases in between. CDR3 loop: CASSLMAGNEQFF. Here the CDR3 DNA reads TGTGCCAGCAGCTTAATGGCCGGAAATGAGCAGTTCTTC.

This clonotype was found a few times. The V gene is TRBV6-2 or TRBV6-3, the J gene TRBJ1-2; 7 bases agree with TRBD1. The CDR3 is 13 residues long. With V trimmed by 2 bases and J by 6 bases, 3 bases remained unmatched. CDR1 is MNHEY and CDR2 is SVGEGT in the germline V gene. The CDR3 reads CASSYTGENGYTF. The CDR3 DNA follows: TGTGCCAGCAGTTACACAGGGGAGAATGGCTACACCTTC.

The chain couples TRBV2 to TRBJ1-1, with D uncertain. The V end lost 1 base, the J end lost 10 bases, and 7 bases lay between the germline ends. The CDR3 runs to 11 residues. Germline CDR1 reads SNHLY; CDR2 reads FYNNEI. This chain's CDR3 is CASSEEGVAFF. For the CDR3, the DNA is TGTGCCAGCAGTGAAGAGGGTGTAGCTTTCTTT. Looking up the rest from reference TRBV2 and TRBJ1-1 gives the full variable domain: EPEVTQTPSHQVTQMGQEVILRCVPISNHLYFYWYRQILGQKVEFLVSFYNNEISEKSEIFDDQFSVERPDGSNFTLKIRSTKLEDSAMYFCASSEEGVAFFGQGTRLTVV.

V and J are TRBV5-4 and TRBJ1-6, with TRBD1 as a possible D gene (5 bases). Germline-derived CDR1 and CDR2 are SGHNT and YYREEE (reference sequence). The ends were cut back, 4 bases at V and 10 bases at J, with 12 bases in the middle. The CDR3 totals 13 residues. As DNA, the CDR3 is TGTGCCAGCAGCCCGGGGGGGGAGTCACCCCTCCACTTT. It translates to CASSPGGESPLHF.

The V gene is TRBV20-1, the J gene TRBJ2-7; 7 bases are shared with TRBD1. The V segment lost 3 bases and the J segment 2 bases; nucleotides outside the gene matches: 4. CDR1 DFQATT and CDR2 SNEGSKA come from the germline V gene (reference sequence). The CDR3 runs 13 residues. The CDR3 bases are TGCAGTGCTAGTCGGGACAGAACCTACGAGCAGTACTTC. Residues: CSASRDRTYEQYF.

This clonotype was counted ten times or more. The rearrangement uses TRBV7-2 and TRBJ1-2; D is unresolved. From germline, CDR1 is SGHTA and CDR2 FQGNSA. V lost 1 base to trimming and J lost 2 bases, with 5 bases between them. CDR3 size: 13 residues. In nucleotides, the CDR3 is TGTGCCAGCAGCTTAGTGCAGAACTATGGCTACACCTTC. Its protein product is CASSLVQNYGYTF.

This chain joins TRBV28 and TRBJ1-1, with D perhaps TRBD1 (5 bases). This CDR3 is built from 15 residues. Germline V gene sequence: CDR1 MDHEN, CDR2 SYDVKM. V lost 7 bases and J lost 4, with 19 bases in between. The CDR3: CASNPGEMIGTEAFF. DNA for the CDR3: TGTGCCAGCAATCCGGGGGAAATGATAGGCACTGAAGCTTTCTTT.

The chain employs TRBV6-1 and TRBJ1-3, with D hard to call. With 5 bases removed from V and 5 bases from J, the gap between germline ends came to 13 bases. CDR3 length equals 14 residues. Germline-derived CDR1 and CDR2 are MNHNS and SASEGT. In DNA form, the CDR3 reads TGTGCCAGCAGTCCCCTCTTTGGGCGAAACACCATATATTTT. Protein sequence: CASSPLFGRNTIYF.

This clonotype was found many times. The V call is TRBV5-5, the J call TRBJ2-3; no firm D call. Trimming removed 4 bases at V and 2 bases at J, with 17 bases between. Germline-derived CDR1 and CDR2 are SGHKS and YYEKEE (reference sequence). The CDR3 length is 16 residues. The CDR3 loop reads CASSPLVRAITDTQYF. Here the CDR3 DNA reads TGTGCCAGCAGCCCCTTAGTTAGGGCCATCACAGATACGCAGTATTTT.

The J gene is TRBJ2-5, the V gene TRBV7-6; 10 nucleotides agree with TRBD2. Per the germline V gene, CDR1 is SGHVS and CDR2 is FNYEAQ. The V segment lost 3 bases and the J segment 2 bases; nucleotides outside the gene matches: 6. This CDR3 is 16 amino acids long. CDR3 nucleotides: TGTGCCAGCAGCTTCTACGGACTAGCGGTTCAAGAGACCCAGTACTTC. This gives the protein CASSFYGLAVQETQYF.

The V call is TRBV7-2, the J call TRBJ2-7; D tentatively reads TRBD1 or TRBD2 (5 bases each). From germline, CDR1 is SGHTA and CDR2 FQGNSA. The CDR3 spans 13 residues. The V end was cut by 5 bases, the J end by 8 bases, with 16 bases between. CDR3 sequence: CASSLRDAVQQYV. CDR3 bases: TGTGCCAGCAGCCTACGGGACGCCGTTCAGCAGTACGTC.

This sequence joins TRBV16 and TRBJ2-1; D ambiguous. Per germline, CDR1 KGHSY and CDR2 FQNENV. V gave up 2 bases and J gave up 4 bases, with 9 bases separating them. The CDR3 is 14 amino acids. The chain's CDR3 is CASSQDGQYNEQFF. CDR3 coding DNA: TGTGCCAGCAGCCAAGACGGTCAGTACAATGAGCAGTTCTTC.

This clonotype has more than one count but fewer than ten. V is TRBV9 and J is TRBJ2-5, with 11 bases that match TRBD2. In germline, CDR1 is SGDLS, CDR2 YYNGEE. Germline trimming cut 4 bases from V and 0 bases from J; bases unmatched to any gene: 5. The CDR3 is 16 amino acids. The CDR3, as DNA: TGTGCCAGCAGCAAGACTAGCGGGGATTACCAAGAGACCCAGTACTTC. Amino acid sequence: CASSKTSGDYQETQYF.

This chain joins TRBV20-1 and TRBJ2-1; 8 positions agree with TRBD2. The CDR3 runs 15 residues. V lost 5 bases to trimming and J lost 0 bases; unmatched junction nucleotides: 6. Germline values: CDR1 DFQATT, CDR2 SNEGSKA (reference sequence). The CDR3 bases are TGCAGTGCTGGCAAGCGGGGGAGCTCCTACAATGAGCAGTTCTTC. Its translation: CSAGKRGSSYNEQFF.

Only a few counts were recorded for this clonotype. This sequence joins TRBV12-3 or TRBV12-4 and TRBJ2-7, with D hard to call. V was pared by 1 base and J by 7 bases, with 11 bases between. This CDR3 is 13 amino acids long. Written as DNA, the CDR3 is TGTGCCAGCAGTTTAGTTCTAGTGAGTGAGCAGTACTTC. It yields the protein CASSLVLVSEQYF.

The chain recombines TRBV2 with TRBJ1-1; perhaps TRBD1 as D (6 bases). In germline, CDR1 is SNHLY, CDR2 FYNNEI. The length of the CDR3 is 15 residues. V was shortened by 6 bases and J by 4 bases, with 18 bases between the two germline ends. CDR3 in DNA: TGTGCCAGCAGCCGATCCATGGGCAGGGGCACTGAAGCTTTCTTT. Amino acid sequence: CASSRSMGRGTEAFF.

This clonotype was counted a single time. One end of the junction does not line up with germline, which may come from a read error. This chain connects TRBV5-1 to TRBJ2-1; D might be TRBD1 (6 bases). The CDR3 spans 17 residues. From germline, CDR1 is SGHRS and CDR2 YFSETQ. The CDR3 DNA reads TGCGCCAGCAGCTTGAACAGGGAGTCCAAGGGTGCTAATGAGCAGTGCTTC. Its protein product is CASSLNRESKGANEQCF.

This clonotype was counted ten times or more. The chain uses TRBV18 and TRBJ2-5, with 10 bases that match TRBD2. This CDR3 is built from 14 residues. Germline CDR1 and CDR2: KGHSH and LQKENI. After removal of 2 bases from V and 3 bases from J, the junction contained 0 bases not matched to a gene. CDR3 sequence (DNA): TGTGCCAGCTCACCAGGACTAGCGGAAGAGACCCAGTACTTC. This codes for CASSPGLAEETQYF.

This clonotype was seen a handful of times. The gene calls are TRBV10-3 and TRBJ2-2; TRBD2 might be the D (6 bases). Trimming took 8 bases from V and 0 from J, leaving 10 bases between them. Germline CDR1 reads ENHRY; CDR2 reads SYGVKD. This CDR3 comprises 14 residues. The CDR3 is CAIQEGPNTGELFF. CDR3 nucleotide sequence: TGTGCCATCCAGGAGGGTCCGAACACCGGGGAGCTGTTTTTT.